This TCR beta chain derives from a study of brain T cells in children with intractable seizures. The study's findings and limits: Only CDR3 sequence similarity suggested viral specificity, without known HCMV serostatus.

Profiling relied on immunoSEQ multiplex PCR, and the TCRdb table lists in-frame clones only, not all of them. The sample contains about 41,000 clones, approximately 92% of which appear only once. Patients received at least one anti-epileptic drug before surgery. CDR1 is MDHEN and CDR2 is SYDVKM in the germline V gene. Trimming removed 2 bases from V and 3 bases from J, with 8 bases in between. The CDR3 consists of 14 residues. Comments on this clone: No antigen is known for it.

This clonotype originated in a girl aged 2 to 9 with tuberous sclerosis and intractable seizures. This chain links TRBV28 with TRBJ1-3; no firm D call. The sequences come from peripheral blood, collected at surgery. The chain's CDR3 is CASSLDLGGNTIYF. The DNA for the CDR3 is TGTGCCAGCAGTTTAGATTTGGGTGGAAACACCATATATTTT.